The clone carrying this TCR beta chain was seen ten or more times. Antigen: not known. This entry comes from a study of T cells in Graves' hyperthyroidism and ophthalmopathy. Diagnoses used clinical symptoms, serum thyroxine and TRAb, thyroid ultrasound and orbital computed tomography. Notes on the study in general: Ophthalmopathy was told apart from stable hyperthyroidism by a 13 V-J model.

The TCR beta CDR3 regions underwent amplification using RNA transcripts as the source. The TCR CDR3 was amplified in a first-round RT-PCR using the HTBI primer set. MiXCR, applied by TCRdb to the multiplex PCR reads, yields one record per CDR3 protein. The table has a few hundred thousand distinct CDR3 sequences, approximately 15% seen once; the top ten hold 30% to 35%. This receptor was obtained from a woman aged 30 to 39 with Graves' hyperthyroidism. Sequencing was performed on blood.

The CDR3 sequence: CASRRDRSMETQYF. CDR3 DNA: TGTGCCAGCAGGAGGGACAGAAGTATGGAGACCCAGTACTTC. The V gene is TRBV2, the J gene TRBJ2-5; 7 nucleotides agree with TRBD1. Germline CDR1 and CDR2: SNHLY and FYNNEI. This CDR3 comprises 14 residues. Germline trimming cut 6 bases from V and 5 bases from J; bases unmatched to any gene: 9.